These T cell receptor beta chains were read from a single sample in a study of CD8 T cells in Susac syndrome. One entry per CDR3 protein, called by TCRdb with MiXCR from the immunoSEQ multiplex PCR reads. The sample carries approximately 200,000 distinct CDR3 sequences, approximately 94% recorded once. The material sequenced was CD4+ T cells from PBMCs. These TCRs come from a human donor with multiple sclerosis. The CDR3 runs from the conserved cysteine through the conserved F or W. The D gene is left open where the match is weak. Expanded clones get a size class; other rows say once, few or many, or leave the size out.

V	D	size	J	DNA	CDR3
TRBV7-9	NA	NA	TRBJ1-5	TGTGCCAGCAGCTTAACCCAGGGAATCGGCAATCAGCCCCAGCATTTT	CASSLTQGIGNQPQHF
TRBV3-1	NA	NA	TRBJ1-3	TGTGCCAGCCGCCGGACAGTCTCTGGAAACACCATATATTTT	CASRRTVSGNTIYF
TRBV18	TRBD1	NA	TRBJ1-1	TGTGCCAGCTCCGGACAGGGGGCTTTGAACACTGAAGCTTTCTTT	CASSGQGALNTEAFF
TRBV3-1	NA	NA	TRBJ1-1	TGTGCCAGCAGTATACAGCTGAACACTGAAGCTTTCTTT	CASSIQLNTEAFF
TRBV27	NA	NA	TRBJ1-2	TGTGCCAGCAGCCCTCGGGTTAACTATGGCTACACCTTC	CASSPRVNYGYTF
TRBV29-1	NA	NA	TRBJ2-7	TGCAGCGTTGCTCGGGAAACTGGATACGAGCAGTACTTC	CSVARETGYEQYF
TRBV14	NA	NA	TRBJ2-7	TGTGCCAGCAGCCAATCGGGGCAGGGGCTCTACGAGCAGTACTTC	CASSQSGQGLYEQYF
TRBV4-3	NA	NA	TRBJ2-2	TGCGCCAGCAGCCAAGATCAGAACAGGGACAACACCGGGGAGCTGTTTTTT	CASSQDQNRDNTGELFF
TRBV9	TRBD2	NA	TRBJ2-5	TGTGCCAGCAGCGTAGACGGGGGGTACCAAGAGACCCAGTACTTC	CASSVDGGYQETQYF
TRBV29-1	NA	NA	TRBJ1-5	TGCAGCGTTGTCGTGAATAGCAATCAGCCCCAGCATTTT	CSVVVNSNQPQHF
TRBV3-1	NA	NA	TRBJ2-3	TGTGCCAGCAGCCAAGATGGCGGCGGGGAAAGCACAGATACGCAGTATTTT	CASSQDGGGESTDTQYF
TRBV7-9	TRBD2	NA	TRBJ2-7	TGTGCCAGCAGCTTGGCGGGGGTTGAGCAGTACTTC	CASSLAGVEQYF
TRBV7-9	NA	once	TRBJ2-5	TGTGCCAGCAGCTTAGATGGGGCGCCAGGGCAAGAGACCCAGTACTTC	CASSLDGAPGQETQYF
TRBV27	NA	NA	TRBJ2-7	TGTGCCAGCGTTTTATCGGGGACCTACGCCTACGAGCAGTACTTC	CASVLSGTYAYEQYF
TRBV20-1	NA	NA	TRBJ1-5	TGCAGTGCTAGAGTTGGTACCGAACAGCCCCAGCATTTT	CSARVGTEQPQHF
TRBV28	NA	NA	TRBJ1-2	TGTGCCAGCACAGCTAACTATGGCTACACCTTC	CASTANYGYTF
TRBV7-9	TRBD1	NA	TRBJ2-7	TGTGCCAGCAGCCGGACAGGCTTCTCCTACGAGCAGTACTTC	CASSRTGFSYEQYF
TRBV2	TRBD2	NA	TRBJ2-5	TGTGCCAGCGCTCGGGGGGGCGTAGAGACCCAGTACTTC	CASARGGVETQYF
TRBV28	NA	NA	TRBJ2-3	TGTGCCAGCAGCCAAGGGGGGGCAGGGGATACGCAGTATTTT	CASSQGGAGDTQYF
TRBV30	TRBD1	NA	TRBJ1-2	TGTGCGGGACAGGGAAGCTATGGCTACACCTTC	CAGQGSYGYTF
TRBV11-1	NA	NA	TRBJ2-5	TGTGCCAGCAGCCCCCGGACCCAAGAGACCCAGTACTTC	CASSPRTQETQYF
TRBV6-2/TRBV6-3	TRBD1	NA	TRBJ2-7	TGTGCCAGCAGAGAAGGACAGGGCGAGCAGTACTTC	CASREGQGEQYF
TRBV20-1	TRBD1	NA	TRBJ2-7	TGCAGTGCTAGGGACAGGGGTTACGAGCAGTACTTC	CSARDRGYEQYF
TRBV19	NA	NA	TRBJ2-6	TGTGCCAGTAGTATCGAGGGGCGTGGGGCCAACGTCCTGACTTTC	CASSIEGRGANVLTF
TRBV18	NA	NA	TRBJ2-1	TGTGCCAGCTCACCACCTCAGGGGGGTACGGGTGAGCAGTTCTTC	CASSPPQGGTGEQFF
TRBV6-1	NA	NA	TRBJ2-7	TGTGCCAGCAGTGAACAGACATCGAGCGAGCAGTACTTC	CASSEQTSSEQYF
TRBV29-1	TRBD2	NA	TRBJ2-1	TGCAGCGGACGAAAGGGCGGGGGGGCCGATAATGAGCAGTTCTTC	CSGRKGGGADNEQFF
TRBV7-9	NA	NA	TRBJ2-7	TGTGCCAGCACCAAGGAGGAGTTTGGCGAGCAGTACTTC	CASTKEEFGEQYF
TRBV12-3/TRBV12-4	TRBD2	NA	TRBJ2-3	TGTGCCAGCAGTAGACGGACTAGCGGTACCTTGGATACGCAGTATTTT	CASSRRTSGTLDTQYF
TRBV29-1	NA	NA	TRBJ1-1	TGCAGCGTTGTTCAGGGACGAGTAGCTTTCTTT	CSVVQGRVAFF
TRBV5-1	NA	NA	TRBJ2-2	TGCGCCAGCAGCTTCGGGCAGACGAACACCGGGGAGCTGTTTTTT	CASSFGQTNTGELFF
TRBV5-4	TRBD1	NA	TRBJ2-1	TGTGCCAGCAGCTGGGACAGCTACAATGAGCAGTTCTTC	CASSWDSYNEQFF
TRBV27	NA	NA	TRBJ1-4	TGTGCCAGCAGACTTATCTCCTCGCGGACCCGAGAAAAACTGTTTTTT	CASRLISSRTREKLFF
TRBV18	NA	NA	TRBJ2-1	TGTGCCAGCTCACCTAGTGTCAATGAGCAGTTCTTC	CASSPSVNEQFF